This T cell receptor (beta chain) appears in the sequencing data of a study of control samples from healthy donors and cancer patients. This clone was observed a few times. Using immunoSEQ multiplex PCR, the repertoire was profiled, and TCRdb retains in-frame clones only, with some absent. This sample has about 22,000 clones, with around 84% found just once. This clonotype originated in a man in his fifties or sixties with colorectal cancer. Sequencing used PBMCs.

This CDR3 reads CASSQGLVQYV. CDR3 coding DNA: TGTGCCAGCAGCCAAGGACTCGTTCAGTACGTC. This chain connects TRBV3-1 (or the pseudogene TRBV3-2) to TRBJ2-7; no clear D. From germline, CDR1 is LGHDT and CDR2 YNNKEL (reference sequence). The CDR3 consists of 11 residues. Trimming took 1 base from V and 10 from J, leaving 8 bases between them.